In its sample, the clone carrying this TCR beta chain was seen many times. This sample is drawn from a study of low-dose radiotherapy and immunotherapy resistance in tumors. Per the germline V gene, CDR1 is KGHSH and CDR2 is LQKENI. V was clipped by 2 bases and J by 1 base, with 5 bases between them. There are 13 residues in the CDR3. TRAV and TRBV primers primed cDNA for both TCRalpha and TCRbeta. PCR amplification of the TCRs was performed with Phusion for 20 PCR cycles, and it relied on a constant-region primer together with a V-primer adapter. TCRdb re-analysed the reads in MiXCR, keeping a single row per CDR3 protein. The table shows tens of thousands of distinct CDR3 sequences, with around a sixth occurring only once. Time point specified: after trial treatment. Treatment in this sample: LDRT plus nivolumab, ipilimumab, low-dose cyclophosphamide and aspirin (RACIN trial).

This rearrangement joins TRBV18 to TRBJ1-2; D unclear. The source was PBMCs, collected after low-dose radiotherapy plus immunotherapy. The receptor was isolated from a male donor with prostate cancer. DNA of the CDR3: TGTGCCAGCTCACCAGGCAGTAACTATGGCTACACCTTC. It is translated as CASSPGSNYGYTF.